These 26 T cell receptor beta chains originate from one sample sequenced in a study of graft-versus-host responses after intestinal transplantation. Antigen specificity for these receptors is unknown. The table came from immunoSEQ multiplex PCR; TCRdb's copy has only in-frame clones and leaves some out. Among fewer than 110,000 clones listed, approximately 90% were seen once. The specimen was unstimulated CD4+ T cells sorted from spleen or lymph node cells, collected before transplant. Source of these receptors: a human donor who was the organ donor for an intestinal transplant.

V usage is TRBV25-1 and J usage is TRBJ2-7; D possibly corresponds to TRBD2 (5 bases). This CDR3 comprises 14 residues. Germline loops: CDR1 MGHDK, CDR2 SYGVNS. Deletions cut 7 bases from V and 6 bases from J, with 19 bases between. The CDR3 nucleotides are TGTGCCAGCAAATCCCCGGGAAGCCTCGGCGAGCAGTACTTC. This sequence encodes CASKSPGSLGEQYF.

This clone has more than one count but fewer than ten. The chain joins TRBV2 to TRBJ1-5; no clear D. The germline CDR1 and CDR2 sequences are SNHLY and FYNNEI. This CDR3 has 15 amino acids. V shed 6 bases and J shed 1 base, with 13 bases lying between them. CDR3 protein: CASSPEQESNQPQHF. The CDR3 DNA sequence: TGTGCCAGCAGCCCCGAGCAGGAGAGCAATCAGCCCCAGCATTTT.

The J gene is TRBJ2-1, the V gene TRBV6-6; tentatively, D is TRBD2 (7 bases). In germline, CDR1 is MNHNY, CDR2 SVGAGI (reference sequence). This CDR3 is 15 amino acids long. V dropped 2 bases and J dropped 5 bases, with 13 bases sitting between them. The CDR3 DNA reads TGTGCCAGCAGTTACCGAGGGGGGGCGAACAATGAGCAGTTCTTC. Residues: CASSYRGGANNEQFF.

The gene calls are TRBV2 and TRBJ2-7; maybe TRBD1 (5 bases). This CDR3 spans 11 amino acids. With 9 bases removed from V and 6 bases from J, the gap between germline ends came to 12 bases. The V gene's germline CDR1 is SNHLY and CDR2 FYNNEI. In DNA form, the CDR3 reads TGTGCCAGTCGACAGTACGGCGAGCAGTACTTC. Its translation is CASRQYGEQYF. Full variable domain (outside the CDR3, taken from reference TRBV2 and TRBJ2-7): EPEVTQTPSHQVTQMGQEVILRCVPISNHLYFYWYRQILGQKVEFLVSFYNNEISEKSEIFDDQFSVERPDGSNFTLKIRSTKLEDSAMYFCASRQYGEQYFGPGTRLTVT.

This chain links TRBV18 with TRBJ1-1; tentatively, D is TRBD1 (5 bases). V lost 4 bases, J lost 1 base, and 13 bases lay in between. Germline V gene sequence: CDR1 KGHSH, CDR2 LQKENI. This CDR3 is built from 15 residues. In DNA, the CDR3 is TGTGCCAGCTCACAACAGGACGGAGGGAACACTGAAGCTTTCTTT. Translated: CASSQQDGGNTEAFF. Full variable domain (outside the CDR3, taken from reference TRBV18 and TRBJ1-1): NAGVMQNPRHLVRRRGQEARLRCSPMKGHSHVYWYRQLPEEGLKFMVYLQKENIIDESGMPKERFSAEFPKEGPSILRIQQVVRGDSAAYFCASSQQDGGNTEAFFGQGTRLTVV.

J is TRBJ1-3 and V is TRBV14; D unclear. Germline CDR1 is SGHDN and CDR2 is FVKESK. This CDR3 has 11 amino acids. V was pared by 1 base and J by 7 bases, with 2 bases between. CDR3 in DNA: TGTGCCAGCAGCCAAGTCAACACCATATATTTT. This encodes CASSQVNTIYF.

The chain uses TRBV6-5 and TRBJ1-5; 7 bases map to TRBD1. CDR3 length: 15 amino acids. Germline V gene lookup returns CDR1 MNHEY and CDR2 SVGAGI. The ends lost 5 bases at V and 8 bases at J; junction bases unmatched: 12. CDR3 sequence: CASSKDRWGQEPQHF. The CDR3 DNA reads TGTGCCAGCAGTAAGGACAGGTGGGGGCAAGAGCCCCAGCATTTT.

The chain is built from TRBV5-6 and TRBJ1-2; 7 nucleotides line up with TRBD1. CDR1 and CDR2 (germline): SGHDT, YYEEEE. This CDR3 has 13 residues. After removal of 4 bases from V and 4 bases from J, the junction contained 4 bases not matched to a gene. CDR3 sequence: CASSAQGGYGYTF. The CDR3 DNA follows: TGTGCCAGCAGCGCGCAGGGGGGCTATGGCTACACCTTC.

V is TRBV18 and J is TRBJ1-4; 10 positions match TRBD1. Germline lookup yields CDR1 KGHSH and CDR2 LQKENI. Trimming at V came to 8 bases and at J to 8 bases, leaving 8 bases not matched to a gene. The CDR3 length is 14 residues. CDR3 in DNA: TGTGCCAGCCCACGGGACAGGGGACGAGAAAAACTGTTTTTT. Protein: CASPRDRGREKLFF.

The V and J genes are TRBV5-4 and TRBJ1-2, with TRBD1 matching 9 bases. The CDR3 runs to 14 residues. The trim removed 4 bases at V and 4 bases at J, leaving 5 bases unmatched. Germline-derived CDR1 and CDR2 are SGHNT and YYREEE (reference sequence). CDR3 nucleotide sequence: TGTGCCAGCAGCGTAGGACAGGGGACCTATGGCTACACCTTC. Residues: CASSVGQGTYGYTF.

This rearrangement joins TRBV10-3 to TRBJ2-3; TRBD2 matches 10 bases. Trimming removed 9 bases from V and 2 bases from J; junction bases left unmatched: 2. The CDR3 has 13 amino acids. Germline V CDR1 and CDR2: ENHRY, SYGVKD. The CDR3 nucleotides are TGTGCCATAGCGGGGGGGCCCACAGATACGCAGTATTTT. It specifies CAIAGGPTDTQYF.

The CDR3 loop is CASSRGLAGGPEDTGELFF. The CDR3 coding sequence is TGTGCCAGCAGCCGGGGACTAGCGGGAGGGCCGGAGGACACCGGGGAGCTGTTTTTT. The rearrangement links TRBV4-2 to TRBJ2-2, with 16 bases lining up with TRBD2. The trim removed 4 bases at V and 3 bases at J, leaving 8 bases unmatched. The CDR3 sequence is 19 residues long. Germline CDR1 LGHNA, CDR2 YNFKEQ.

The chain joins TRBV7-3 to TRBJ1-1, with no clear D. This CDR3 has 13 amino acids. Germline V gene sequence: CDR1 SGHTA, CDR2 FQGTGA. V lost 5 bases and J 1 base, leaving 8 bases between the germline ends. For the CDR3, the DNA is TGTGCCAGCAGCCTAGCTGGGAACACTGAAGCTTTCTTT. It translates to CASSLAGNTEAFF.

V and J are TRBV6-1 and TRBJ2-7; TRBD2 is a possible D gene (6 bases). The CDR3 sequence is 16 residues long. V was clipped by 3 bases and J by 3 bases, with 18 bases between them. Germline lookup yields CDR1 MNHNS and CDR2 SASEGT. The CDR3 is CASSDALASVHYEQYF. For the CDR3, the DNA is TGTGCCAGCAGTGACGCCCTCGCTAGCGTCCACTACGAGCAGTACTTC.

The chain is built from TRBV30 and TRBJ2-7; TRBD1 matches at 12 bases. Germline CDR1 is GTSNPN and CDR2 is SVGIG (reference sequence). The length of the CDR3 is 14 residues. Trimming at V came to 2 bases and at J to 6 bases, leaving 5 bases not matched to a gene. CDR3 region: CAWSPGTGGGEQYF. CDR3 nucleotides: TGTGCCTGGAGTCCCGGGACAGGGGGCGGCGAGCAGTACTTC.

This clone was counted between two and nine times. The CDR3 is CASSPPHRDRARFTEAFF. The CDR3 DNA reads TGTGCCAGTAGTCCCCCACACCGGGACAGGGCACGGTTCACTGAAGCTTTCTTT. The chain recombines TRBV19 with TRBJ1-1; 9 bases are shared with TRBD1. J gave up 4 bases and V 5 bases, and 17 bases lay outside the gene matches. This CDR3 is built from 18 residues. CDR1 and CDR2 from the germline V gene are LNHDA and SQIVND (reference sequence).

The chain carries TRBV5-4 and TRBJ1-4; unclear D gene. With 0 bases removed from V and 16 bases from J, the gap between germline ends came to 13 bases. This CDR3 comprises 12 residues. Looked up from germline, CDR1 is SGHNT and CDR2 is YYREEE (reference sequence). CDR3 sequence reads: CASSLAGRERFF. CDR3 DNA sequence: TGTGCCAGCAGCTTGGCCGGCAGAGAGCGGTTTTTT.

The chain uses TRBV5-1 and TRBJ1-1, with D perhaps matching TRBD1 (5 bases). Per the germline V gene, CDR1 is SGHRS and CDR2 is YFSETQ. Trimming took off 1 base at V and 11 bases at J, with 21 bases between the two ends. The CDR3 runs 15 residues. CDR3 region: CASSLSVQEVRSAFF. The CDR3 nucleotides are TGCGCCAGCAGCTTGTCTGTACAGGAGGTAAGGTCGGCTTTCTTT.

V is TRBV19 and J is TRBJ1-5, with unresolved D. In germline, CDR1 is LNHDA, CDR2 SQIVND (reference sequence). Trimming pared 8 bases from V and 7 bases from J, leaving 15 bases between. The length of the CDR3 is 13 residues. CDR3 sequence reads: CASSPRWAQPQHF. The DNA of the CDR3 is TGTGCCAGTTCTCCCCGCTGGGCCCAGCCCCAGCATTTT.

The V and J genes are TRBV5-3 and TRBJ1-2; 9 bases agree with TRBD1. TRBV5-3 is identified as an open reading frame with a role that is uncertain. J lost 3 bases, V lost 7 bases, and 13 bases had no gene match. The CDR3 totals 16 residues. The CDR3 loop reads CARLGTGRSIDYGYTF. The CDR3, as DNA: TGTGCCAGACTGGGGACAGGGCGTTCTATCGACTATGGCTACACCTTC.

There are a few counts of this clone. The chain employs TRBV6-1 and TRBJ2-2; TRBD2 is a possible D gene (5 bases). This CDR3 is built from 14 residues. Germline V gene lookup returns CDR1 MNHNS and CDR2 SASEGT. V shed 7 bases and J shed 2 bases, with 11 bases lying between them. CDR3 coding DNA: TGTGCCAGCACCCCCGGACTTAACACCGGGGAGCTGTTTTTT. Amino acids: CASTPGLNTGELFF.

The V and J genes are TRBV18 and TRBJ2-5, with 13 nucleotides matching TRBD2. Gene TRBJ2-7 matches the end of the DNA better, so the J call may be wrong. The CDR3 is 15 amino acids. Germline V gene lookup returns CDR1 KGHSH and CDR2 LQKENI. CDR3: CASSSGTSGTYEQYF. CDR3 nucleotide sequence: TGTGCCAGCTCATCCGGGACTAGCGGGACCTACGAGCAGTACTTC.

J is TRBJ1-2 and V is TRBV6-5; no firm D call. V lost 2 bases and J 5 bases, leaving 9 bases between the germline ends. The CDR3 length is 13 residues. Germline CDR1 is MNHEY and CDR2 is SVGAGI. The CDR3: CASSYVAGYGYTF. CDR3 DNA sequence: TGTGCCAGCAGTTACGTCGCTGGTTATGGCTACACCTTC.

A single count supports this clone. The rearrangement uses TRBV10-1 and TRBJ2-5, with TRBD1 matching over 7 bases. The J call is doubtful: the DNA matches TRBJ2-7 better. Germline CDR1 WNHNN, CDR2 SYGVQD (reference sequence). CDR3 length: 14 residues. CDR3 DNA sequence: TGCGCCAGCAGTGCTGCACAGGGGCGCTACGAGCAGTACTTC. Its protein product is CASSAAQGRYEQYF.

This chain links TRBV5-4 with TRBJ1-2, with D unresolved. The V gene's germline CDR1 is SGHNT and CDR2 YYREEE (reference sequence). V dropped 7 bases and J dropped 1 base, with 11 bases sitting between them. This CDR3 has 13 amino acids. The CDR3 here is CASAKALNYGYTF. For the CDR3, the DNA is TGTGCCAGCGCCAAGGCGCTTAACTATGGCTACACCTTC.

V usage is TRBV10-3 and J usage is TRBJ2-3; 8 bases are a match to TRBD2. The CDR3 totals 17 residues. Germline-derived CDR1 and CDR2 are ENHRY and SYGVKD. V trimming: 0 bases; J trimming: 3 bases; junction bases outside the gene matches: 8. The CDR3 region is CAISESRVSGRTDTQYF. CDR3 bases: TGTGCCATCAGTGAGTCCCGGGTAAGCGGGAGAACAGATACGCAGTATTTT.